The clone carrying this TCR beta chain appeared a single time. These data are taken from a study of blood T cell repertoires in COVID-19. About the study: The United States, Italy and Spain supplied acute and convalescent COVID-19 samples. T cells, B-cell-depleted T cells, or PBMCs provided the cDNA or gDNA that served as material.

The CDR3 length is 18 residues. Original processing methods: Using reference gene primer amplification, nucleated cell counts were estimated. Profiled with immunoSEQ multiplex PCR; TCRdb holds only in-frame clones, not every one. V and J calls plus clone size are reproduced from that table; the DNA served to infer D and trimming. The top ten clones hold 6.2% of a sample with over 200,000 clones, around nine tenths of them seen once. The chain has TRBV21-1 and TRBJ2-5; TRBD2, the D gene given by the table, was not confirmed from the DNA. TRBV21-1 is a pseudogene locus. The receptor comes from a man in his 60s who had recovered from COVID-19. Sequencing used peripheral blood. The CDR3 spells CASSNSDLASRRRETQYF. The CDR3 nucleotides are TGTGCCAGCAGCAACTCTGACTTGGCTAGCAGGAGAAGGGAGACCCAGTACTTC.